Listed below are T cell receptor beta chains from one sample, sequenced in a study of shared clonotypes between healthy human individuals. Sequenced by immunoSEQ multiplex PCR; TCRdb stores in-frame clones only, minus some. This table has around 2,000,000 clones, roughly 94% appearing once. The material sequenced was naive CD4+ T cells sorted from blood. The receptors stem from a man between 18 and 29 years old in good health. The CDR3 runs from the conserved cysteine through the conserved F or W. A D gene is named only where the DNA matches it firmly. The listing skips clone size in some rows; elsewhere it reads once, few, many or a size class.

cdr3_nt | cdr3_aa | v_call | d_call | j_call | clone_size
TGTGCCAGCAGTTACTCCGGACAGAGTACTGAAGCTTTCTTT | CASSYSGQSTEAFF | TRBV6-5 | NA | TRBJ1-1 | NA
TGTGCCAGCAGTTACAGACGGACAGGGAAGGGAGATACGCAGTATTTT | CASSYRRTGKGDTQYF | TRBV6-5 | TRBD1 | TRBJ2-3 | NA
TGCGCCAGCAGCTCGACGGGGAGTAACACTGAAGCTTTCTTT | CASSSTGSNTEAFF | TRBV5-1 | NA | TRBJ1-1 | NA
TGTGCCAGCAGCTTACAAAATGAAAAACTGTTTTTT | CASSLQNEKLFF | TRBV7-9 | NA | TRBJ1-4 | NA
TGTGCCAGCTCACCGGCCGGGGCCCACGGCGAGCAGTACTTC | CASSPAGAHGEQYF | TRBV18 | NA | TRBJ2-7 | NA
TGTGCCAGCAGTGACAGGCTAGGAAGCTACACCTTC | CASSDRLGSYTF | TRBV6-5 | NA | TRBJ1-2 | NA
TGTGCCAGCAGCTTAGTGTGGGGGCACCGGGATACGCAGTATTTT | CASSLVWGHRDTQYF | TRBV7-2 | NA | TRBJ2-3 | NA
TGTGCCTGGAGTGTAGCCAGGGAAAACTATGGCTACACCTTC | CAWSVARENYGYTF | TRBV30 | NA | TRBJ1-2 | NA
TGCGCCAGCAGCCCAGACACTAGCTCCTACAATGAGCAGTTCTTC | CASSPDTSSYNEQFF | TRBV5-1 | NA | TRBJ2-1 | NA
TGTGCCAGCAATATATTCTTATGGAACTTACTCTCTGGGGCCAACGTCCTGACTTTC | CASNIFLWNLLSGANVLTF | TRBV21-1 | NA | TRBJ2-6 | NA
TGTGCCAGCAGTTACTCGACGGTAGGAGGTGGTGAAGCTTTCTTT | CASSYSTVGGGEAFF | TRBV6-6 | NA | TRBJ1-1 | NA
TGTGCCAGCAGCTTATTTACCCCAGGGGTTACCCCCTACGAGCAGTACTTC | CASSLFTPGVTPYEQYF | TRBV7-6 | NA | TRBJ2-7 | once
TGTGCCAGCAGCGGTCGCGCCGACCCCGGGGAGCTGTTTTTT | CASSGRADPGELFF | TRBV9 | NA | TRBJ2-2 | once
TGTGCCAGCAGGCCGGGACAGGTCACCTACGAGCAGTACTTC | CASRPGQVTYEQYF | TRBV6-5 | TRBD1 | TRBJ2-7 | NA
TGTGCCACCAGCGGCTGGACAGCTTTTAATGAAAAACTGTTTTTT | CATSGWTAFNEKLFF | TRBV15 | NA | TRBJ1-4 | NA
TGTGCCAGGGGGCCGCGGGGGGCCTCCTACGAGCAGTACTTC | CARGPRGASYEQYF | TRBV21-1 | NA | TRBJ2-7 | NA
TGCAGCGTTACTCGACAGGGGGGAGGTAACGAGCAGTACTTC | CSVTRQGGGNEQYF | TRBV29-1 | TRBD1 | TRBJ2-7 | NA
TGTGCCAGCAGCTATCAAAAGACAGGGGGGTCTGAAGCTTTCTTT | CASSYQKTGGSEAFF | TRBV7-9 | TRBD1 | TRBJ1-1 | once
TGTGCCAGCAGCTTGGCGCTGCAGGGGTCAACAGATACGCAGTATTTT | CASSLALQGSTDTQYF | TRBV5-8 | NA | TRBJ2-3 | few
TGTGCCAGCAGCTCGGCCTCGACAGGGGTTGGCTATGGCTACACCTTC | CASSSASTGVGYGYTF | TRBV7-2 | TRBD1 | TRBJ1-2 | NA
TGTGCCAGCGACCTTCTCGGGCTTTGGGGCTACACCTTC | CASDLLGLWGYTF | TRBV6-1 | NA | TRBJ1-2 | once
TGTGCCATCAGTGACCCCCCAGACAGGTTCAGAACCTACGAGCAGTACTTC | CAISDPPDRFRTYEQYF | TRBV10-3 | NA | TRBJ2-7 | NA
TGTGCCATCAGTGGACTAGCGGGGGGCCGGGAGACCCAGTACTTC | CAISGLAGGRETQYF | TRBV10-3 | TRBD2 | TRBJ2-5 | NA
TGTGCCAGCTCACCACCGGGGGGAACGCAGCCCCAGCATTTT | CASSPPGGTQPQHF | TRBV18 | NA | TRBJ1-5 | NA
TGTGCCAGCAGCGGTAGCGGGGGTAGCACCGGGGAGCTGTTTTTT | CASSGSGGSTGELFF | TRBV2 | TRBD2 | TRBJ2-2 | NA
TGTGCCAGCAGTGGGCCAGGGGTTAATTCACCCCTCCACTTT | CASSGPGVNSPLHF | TRBV2 | NA | TRBJ1-6 | NA
TGTGCCAGCAGCCGCCTAGCTGGAGGGATAAGACAGCCCCAGCATTTT | CASSRLAGGIRQPQHF | TRBV5-6 | NA | TRBJ1-5 | NA
TGTGCCAGCAGCTACGATCCGGGGGAGCTGTTTTTT | CASSYDPGELFF | TRBV2 | NA | TRBJ2-2 | NA
TGTGCCAGCAGTGAAGTCCGCGCTGCTGAAGCTTTCTTT | CASSEVRAAEAFF | TRBV6-1 | NA | TRBJ1-1 | NA
TGTGCCAGCAGCATACAGAACACCGGGGAGCTGTTTTTT | CASSIQNTGELFF | TRBV7-2 | NA | TRBJ2-2 | once
TGTGCCAGCTCCCAAGGGACAGTCCGCTCCTACGAGCAGTACTTC | CASSQGTVRSYEQYF | TRBV18 | TRBD1 | TRBJ2-7 | NA
TGTGCCAGCAGCTTGGACGAGACATATAATTCACCCCTCCACTTT | CASSLDETYNSPLHF | TRBV5-4 | NA | TRBJ1-6 | NA
TGTGCCAGCAGTGGGGGGGGCGGCTACGAGCAGTACTTC | CASSGGGGYEQYF | TRBV6-5 | NA | TRBJ2-7 | NA
TGTGCCTGGAGTCTCTTAAGGGCAGATACGCAGTATTTT | CAWSLLRADTQYF | TRBV30 | NA | TRBJ2-3 | once
TGCGCCAGCAGCCGCCTACAGGACACTGAAGCTTTCTTT | CASSRLQDTEAFF | TRBV4-3 | NA | TRBJ1-1 | NA
TGCGCCAGCAGCCCCGGGACAGACTCCTACGAGCAGTACTTC | CASSPGTDSYEQYF | TRBV5-1 | TRBD1 | TRBJ2-7 | NA
TGTGCCAGCAGCTTAGGGACGGGAGCAGATACGCAGTATTTT | CASSLGTGADTQYF | TRBV11-3 | NA | TRBJ2-3 | NA
TGTGCCAGCTCACCTGGGACAGTTGGCAATCAGCCCCAGCATTTT | CASSPGTVGNQPQHF | TRBV18 | TRBD1 | TRBJ1-5 | NA
TGTGCCAGCAGCCTCCTCAAACTAGCGGGGGGTGTGGACACCGGGGAGCTGTTTTTT | CASSLLKLAGGVDTGELFF | TRBV2 | TRBD2 | TRBJ2-2 | once
TGTGCCAGCAGTGGCAGGGTCGAGCAGTACTTC | CASSGRVEQYF | TRBV2 | NA | TRBJ2-7 | few
TGTGCCACCAGCAGTCAATACTATGGCTACACCTTC | CATSSQYYGYTF | TRBV15 | NA | TRBJ1-2 | NA
TGTGCCAGCAGCGTGACATTGAACAATGAGCAGTTCTTC | CASSVTLNNEQFF | TRBV2 | NA | TRBJ2-1 | NA
TGCGCCAGCCGTAAAGAGAGGGCCGAAGGAGCAGATACGCAGTATTTT | CASRKERAEGADTQYF | TRBV4-1 | NA | TRBJ2-3 | NA
TGCGCCAGCAGCCAAGTCTCCAGGGACGAGCAGTACTTC | CASSQVSRDEQYF | TRBV4-1 | NA | TRBJ2-7 | NA
TGCGCCAGCAGTGAAGGGACCGTGGGCTACACCTTC | CASSEGTVGYTF | TRBV5-1 | NA | TRBJ1-2 | NA
TGTGCCACCAGCCGGCGGGACAGGGTCGGCTACGAGCAGTACTTC | CATSRRDRVGYEQYF | TRBV15 | TRBD1 | TRBJ2-7 | NA
TGTGCCAGCAGCTCAGATTTAGCGGGAGACAATGAGCAGTTCTTC | CASSSDLAGDNEQFF | TRBV7-2 | TRBD2 | TRBJ2-1 | NA
TGTGCCAGTAGTATATCAGGCAGCTTCTACGAGCAGTACTTC | CASSISGSFYEQYF | TRBV19 | NA | TRBJ2-7 | NA
TGTGCCAGCTCACCCCCGGGACTAGCGGGGAACAATGAGCAGTTCTTC | CASSPPGLAGNNEQFF | TRBV18 | TRBD2 | TRBJ2-1 | NA
TGTGCCATCAGTGAGTCGATGGCCAGTCCTAACTATGGCTACACCTTC | CAISESMASPNYGYTF | TRBV10-3 | NA | TRBJ1-2 | NA
TGTGCCAGTAGTGTTAGCACAGATACGCAGTATTTT | CASSVSTDTQYF | TRBV19 | NA | TRBJ2-3 | NA
TGTGCCAGCAGTCGGCCGGGACAGGGGATCGAGCAGTACTTC | CASSRPGQGIEQYF | TRBV6-6 | TRBD1 | TRBJ2-7 | NA
TGTGCCAGCAGCGAAGACAGGGCGCAAGAGACCCAGTACTTC | CASSEDRAQETQYF | TRBV2 | TRBD1 | TRBJ2-5 | NA
TGTGCCAGCAAAGCCGGGACAGGGGACACTGAAGCTTTCTTT | CASKAGTGDTEAFF | TRBV2 | TRBD1 | TRBJ1-1 | NA
TGTGCCATCAGTGAGTCGGGTGGGCTGGAGACCCAGTACTTC | CAISESGGLETQYF | TRBV10-3 | NA | TRBJ2-5 | NA